The source of this T cell receptor (beta chain) is a study of identical twins. TCRdb redid the calling of the 5' RACE reads with MiXCR, one entry per CDR3 protein. The sample lists approximately 490,000 distinct CDR3 sequences, approximately 20% occurring once. The germline V gene encodes CDR1 SGHAT and CDR2 FQDESV (reference sequence). There are 15 residues in the CDR3. V dropped 5 bases and J dropped 5; count of bases not matched to a gene: 5. Study-wide results and caveats: Part of the zero-insertion signal could reflect confounding by invariant MAIT and iNKT cells.

This clonotype occurred a few times. Its target is unknown. These records were also assigned to another study, of yellow fever vaccine responses in identical twins. That report adds: Among the twins, the vaccine T cell response reportedly seemed partly convergent and partly personalized.

The sequencing sample was made of CD4+ T cells sorted from blood. This sequence joins TRBV11-1 and TRBJ2-1, with 11 bases fitting TRBD2. This receptor was identified in a woman aged 18-29 years in good health. CDR3 in amino acids: CASSRRLAGNNEQFF. The CDR3 nucleotides are TGTGCCAGCAGCCGAAGACTAGCGGGGAACAATGAGCAGTTCTTC.